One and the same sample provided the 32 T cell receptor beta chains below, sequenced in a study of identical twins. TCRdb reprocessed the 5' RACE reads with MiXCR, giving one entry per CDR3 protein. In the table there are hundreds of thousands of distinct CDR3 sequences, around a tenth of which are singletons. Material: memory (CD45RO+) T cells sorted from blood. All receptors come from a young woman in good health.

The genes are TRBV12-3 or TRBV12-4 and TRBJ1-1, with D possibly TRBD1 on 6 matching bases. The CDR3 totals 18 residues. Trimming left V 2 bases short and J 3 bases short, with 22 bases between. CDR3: CASSLTAEGVPTYTEAFF. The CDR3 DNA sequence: TGTGCCAGCAGTTTAACGGCAGAGGGGGTACCGACGTACACTGAAGCTTTCTTT.

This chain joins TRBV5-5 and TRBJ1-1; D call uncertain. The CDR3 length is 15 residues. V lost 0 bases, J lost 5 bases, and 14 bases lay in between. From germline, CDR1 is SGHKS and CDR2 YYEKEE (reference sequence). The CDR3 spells CASSLAGRRYTEAFF. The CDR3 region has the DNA TGTGCCAGCAGCTTGGCAGGCAGGAGGTATACTGAAGCTTTCTTT.

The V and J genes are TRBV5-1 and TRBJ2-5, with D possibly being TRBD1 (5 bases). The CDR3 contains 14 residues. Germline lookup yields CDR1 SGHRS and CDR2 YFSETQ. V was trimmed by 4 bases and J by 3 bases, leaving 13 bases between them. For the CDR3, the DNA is TGCGCCAGCAGCCCGCAGGGCCTCGAAGAGACCCAGTACTTC. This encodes CASSPQGLEETQYF.

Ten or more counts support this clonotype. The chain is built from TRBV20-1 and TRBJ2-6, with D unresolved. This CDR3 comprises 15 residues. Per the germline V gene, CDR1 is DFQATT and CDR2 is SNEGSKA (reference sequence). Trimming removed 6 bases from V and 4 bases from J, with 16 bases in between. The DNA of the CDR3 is TGCAGTGCAAAGACCCCCTCCCGAGGGGCCAACGTCCTGACTTTC. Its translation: CSAKTPSRGANVLTF.

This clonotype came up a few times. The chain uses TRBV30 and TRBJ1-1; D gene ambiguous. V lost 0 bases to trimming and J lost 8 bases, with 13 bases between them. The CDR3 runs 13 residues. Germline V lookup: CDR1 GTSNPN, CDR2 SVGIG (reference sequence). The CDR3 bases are TGTGCCTGGAGTGTAGACGGTCACGGGGAAGCTTTCTTT. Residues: CAWSVDGHGEAFF.

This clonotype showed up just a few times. CDR3 region: CASSLVGTRGSYEQYF. DNA of the CDR3: TGTGCCAGCAGTTTAGTCGGGACTAGGGGTTCCTACGAGCAGTACTTC. This rearrangement joins TRBV12-3 or TRBV12-4 to TRBJ2-7; 8 bases align to TRBD2. The V and J ends lost 1 base and 1 base, in that order; junction bases with no gene match: 6. The CDR3 totals 16 residues.

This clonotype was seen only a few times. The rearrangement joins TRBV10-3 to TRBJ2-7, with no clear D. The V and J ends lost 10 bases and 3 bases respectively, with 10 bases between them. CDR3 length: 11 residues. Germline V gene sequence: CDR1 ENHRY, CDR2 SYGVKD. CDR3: CATSGSYEQYF. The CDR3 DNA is TGTGCCACTTCGGGCAGCTACGAGCAGTACTTC.

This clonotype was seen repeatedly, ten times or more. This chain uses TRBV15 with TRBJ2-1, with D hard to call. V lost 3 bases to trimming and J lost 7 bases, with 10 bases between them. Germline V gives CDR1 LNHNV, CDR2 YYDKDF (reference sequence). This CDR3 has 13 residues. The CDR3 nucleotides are TGTGCCACCAGCAGGCCTCAACAGAATGAGCAGTTCTTC. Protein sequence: CATSRPQQNEQFF. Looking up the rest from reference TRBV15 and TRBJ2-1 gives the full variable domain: DAMVIQNPRYQVTQFGKPVTLSCSQTLNHNVMYWYQQKSSQAPKLLFHYYDKDFNNEADTPDNFQSRRPNTSFCFLDIRSPGLGDTAMYLCATSRPQQNEQFFGPGTRLTVL.

The CDR3 DNA follows: TGTGCCAGCAGCTTGGCCGGGACAGGGTTCACTGAAGCTTTCTTT. This translates into CASSLAGTGFTEAFF. The V and J genes are TRBV5-8 and TRBJ1-1; 9 positions match TRBD1. Germline CDR1 and CDR2: SGHTS and YDEGEE. This CDR3 comprises 15 residues. The V gene end was trimmed by 0 bases and the J gene end by 4 bases; junction bases not matched to a gene: 4.

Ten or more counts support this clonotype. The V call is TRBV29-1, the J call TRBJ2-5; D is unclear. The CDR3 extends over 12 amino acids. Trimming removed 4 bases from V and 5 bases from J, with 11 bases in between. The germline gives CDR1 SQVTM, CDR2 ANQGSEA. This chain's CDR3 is CSVGGTYETQYF. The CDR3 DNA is TGCAGCGTTGGGGGTACTTATGAGACCCAGTACTTC.

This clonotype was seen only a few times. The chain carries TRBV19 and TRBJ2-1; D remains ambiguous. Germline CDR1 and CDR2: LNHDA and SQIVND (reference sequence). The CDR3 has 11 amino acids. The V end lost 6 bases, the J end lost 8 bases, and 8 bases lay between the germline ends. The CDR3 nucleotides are TGTGCCAGTAGCCGACCGTATGAGCAGTTCTTC. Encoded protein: CASSRPYEQFF.

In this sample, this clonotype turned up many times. CDR3 DNA sequence: TGTGCCAGCAGTTTCGCCTACGAGCAGTACTTC. Encoded protein: CASSFAYEQYF. V is TRBV12-3 or TRBV12-4 and J is TRBJ2-7; D call uncertain. This CDR3 region has 11 residues. Trimming removed 3 bases at V and 2 bases at J, with 2 bases between.

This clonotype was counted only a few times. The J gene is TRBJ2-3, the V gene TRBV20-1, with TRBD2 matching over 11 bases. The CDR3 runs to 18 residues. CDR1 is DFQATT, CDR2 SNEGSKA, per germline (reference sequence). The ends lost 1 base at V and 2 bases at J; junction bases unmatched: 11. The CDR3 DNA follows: TGCAGTGCTAGAGTGCCAGGGCTAGCGGGAGGCCCCACAGATACGCAGTATTTT. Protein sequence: CSARVPGLAGGPTDTQYF.

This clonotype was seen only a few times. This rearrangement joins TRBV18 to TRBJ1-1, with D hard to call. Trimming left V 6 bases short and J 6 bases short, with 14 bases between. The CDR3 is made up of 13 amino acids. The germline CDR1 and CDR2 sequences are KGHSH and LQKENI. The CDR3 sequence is CASSPTSEAEAFF. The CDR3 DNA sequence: TGTGCCAGCTCCCCGACAAGCGAAGCTGAAGCTTTCTTT.

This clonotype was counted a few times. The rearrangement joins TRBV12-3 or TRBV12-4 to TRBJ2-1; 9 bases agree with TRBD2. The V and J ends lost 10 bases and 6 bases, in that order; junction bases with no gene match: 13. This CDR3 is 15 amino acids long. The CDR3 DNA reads TGTGCCACCACTACTATAGCGGGAGCTCCCAATGAGCAGTTCTTC. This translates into CATTTIAGAPNEQFF.

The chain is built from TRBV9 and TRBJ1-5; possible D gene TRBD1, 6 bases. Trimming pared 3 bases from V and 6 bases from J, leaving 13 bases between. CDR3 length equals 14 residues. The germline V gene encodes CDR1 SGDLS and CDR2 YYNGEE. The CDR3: CASSGGQWGQPQHF. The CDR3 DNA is TGTGCCAGCAGCGGAGGACAGTGGGGTCAGCCCCAGCATTTT.

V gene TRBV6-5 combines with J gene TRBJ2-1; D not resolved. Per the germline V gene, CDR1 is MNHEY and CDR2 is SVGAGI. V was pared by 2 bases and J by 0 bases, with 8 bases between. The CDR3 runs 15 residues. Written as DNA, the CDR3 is TGTGCCAGCAGTTACAGCTGGGGCTCCTACAATGAGCAGTTCTTC. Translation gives CASSYSWGSYNEQFF.

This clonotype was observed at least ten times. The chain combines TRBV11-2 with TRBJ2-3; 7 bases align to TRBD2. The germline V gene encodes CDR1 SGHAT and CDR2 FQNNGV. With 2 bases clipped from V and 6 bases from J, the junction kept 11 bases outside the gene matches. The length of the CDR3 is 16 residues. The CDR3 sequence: CASSLLEWGGTDTQYF. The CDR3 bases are TGTGCCAGCAGCTTACTAGAGTGGGGGGGGACGGATACGCAGTATTTT.

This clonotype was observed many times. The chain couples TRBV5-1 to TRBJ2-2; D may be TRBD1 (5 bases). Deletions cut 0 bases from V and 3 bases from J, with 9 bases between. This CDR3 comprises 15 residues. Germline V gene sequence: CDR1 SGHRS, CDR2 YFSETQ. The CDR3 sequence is CASSLEGFDTGELFF. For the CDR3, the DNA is TGCGCCAGCAGCTTGGAGGGGTTCGACACCGGGGAGCTGTTTTTT.

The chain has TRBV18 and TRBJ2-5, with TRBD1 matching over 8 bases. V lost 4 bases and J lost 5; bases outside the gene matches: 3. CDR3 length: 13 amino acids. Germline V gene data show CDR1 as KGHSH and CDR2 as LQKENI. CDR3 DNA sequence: TGTGCCAGCTCACTGACAGGGGTTGAGACCCAGTACTTC. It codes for CASSLTGVETQYF. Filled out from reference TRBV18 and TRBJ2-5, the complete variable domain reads NAGVMQNPRHLVRRRGQEARLRCSPMKGHSHVYWYRQLPEEGLKFMVYLQKENIIDESGMPKERFSAEFPKEGPSILRIQQVVRGDSAAYFCASSLTGVETQYFGPGTRLLVL.

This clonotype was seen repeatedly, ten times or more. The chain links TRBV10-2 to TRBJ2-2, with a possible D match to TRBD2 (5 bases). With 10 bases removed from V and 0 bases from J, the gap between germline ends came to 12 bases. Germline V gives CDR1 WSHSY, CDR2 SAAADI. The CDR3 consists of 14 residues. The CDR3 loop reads CATRRAANTGELFF. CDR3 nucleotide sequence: TGCGCCACCAGGCGGGCCGCGAACACCGGGGAGCTGTTTTTT.

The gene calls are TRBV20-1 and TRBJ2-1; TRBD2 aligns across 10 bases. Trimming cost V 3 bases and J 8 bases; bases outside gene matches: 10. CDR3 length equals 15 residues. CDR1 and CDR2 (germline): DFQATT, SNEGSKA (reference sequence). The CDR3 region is CSARLSSGRIYEQFF. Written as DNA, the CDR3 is TGCAGTGCTAGGTTGAGTAGCGGGAGGATTTATGAGCAGTTCTTC.

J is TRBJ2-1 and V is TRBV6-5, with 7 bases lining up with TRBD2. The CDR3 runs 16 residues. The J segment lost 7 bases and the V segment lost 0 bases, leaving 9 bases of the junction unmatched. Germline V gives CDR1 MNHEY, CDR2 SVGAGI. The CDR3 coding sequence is TGTGCCAGCAGTTACTCGAGAGGCGGGAGTTCTAATGAGCAGTTCTTC. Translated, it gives CASSYSRGGSSNEQFF.

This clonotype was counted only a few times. CDR3 loop: CSASKSVSGNTIYF. CDR3 bases: TGCAGTGCTAGTAAGTCCGTCTCTGGAAACACCATATATTTT. V and J are TRBV20-1 and TRBJ1-3, with no clear D. The CDR3 loop spans 14 amino acids. The germline V gene encodes CDR1 DFQATT and CDR2 SNEGSKA (reference sequence). The V gene lost 3 bases and the J gene lost 0 bases, with 9 bases spanning the gap.

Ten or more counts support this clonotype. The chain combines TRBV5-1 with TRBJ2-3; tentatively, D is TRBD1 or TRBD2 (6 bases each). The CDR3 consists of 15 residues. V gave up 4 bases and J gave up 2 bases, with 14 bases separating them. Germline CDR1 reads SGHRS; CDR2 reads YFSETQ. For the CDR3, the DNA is TGCGCCAGCAGCACCTCGGGGGCCCCCACAGATACGCAGTATTTT. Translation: CASSTSGAPTDTQYF.

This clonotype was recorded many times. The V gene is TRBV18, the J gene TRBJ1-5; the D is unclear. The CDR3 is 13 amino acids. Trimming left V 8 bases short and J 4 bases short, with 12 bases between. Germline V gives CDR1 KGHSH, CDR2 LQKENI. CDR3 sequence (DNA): TGTGCCAGCAGCCCCGGACGGAATCAGCCCCAGCATTTT. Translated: CASSPGRNQPQHF.

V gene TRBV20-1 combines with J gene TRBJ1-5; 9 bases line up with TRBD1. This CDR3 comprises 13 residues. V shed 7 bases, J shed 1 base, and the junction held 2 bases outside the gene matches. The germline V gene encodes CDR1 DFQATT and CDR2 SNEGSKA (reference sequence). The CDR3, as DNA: TGCAGTGTCGACAGGGGGAGCAATCAGCCCCAGCATTTT. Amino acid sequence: CSVDRGSNQPQHF.

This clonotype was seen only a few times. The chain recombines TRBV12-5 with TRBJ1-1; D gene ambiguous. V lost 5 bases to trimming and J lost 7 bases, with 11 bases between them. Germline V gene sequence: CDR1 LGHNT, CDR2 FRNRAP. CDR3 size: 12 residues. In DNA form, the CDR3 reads TGTGCTAGTGGTCGAAACAGCGGTGAAGCTTTCTTT. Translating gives CASGRNSGEAFF.

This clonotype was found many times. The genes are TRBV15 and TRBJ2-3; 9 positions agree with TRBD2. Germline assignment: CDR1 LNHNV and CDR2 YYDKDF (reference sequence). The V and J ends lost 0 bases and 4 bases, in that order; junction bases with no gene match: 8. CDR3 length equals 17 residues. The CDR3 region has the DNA TGTGCCACCAGCAGAGATCTACCAGCGGGGGGCTCAGATACGCAGTATTTT. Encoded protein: CATSRDLPAGGSDTQYF.

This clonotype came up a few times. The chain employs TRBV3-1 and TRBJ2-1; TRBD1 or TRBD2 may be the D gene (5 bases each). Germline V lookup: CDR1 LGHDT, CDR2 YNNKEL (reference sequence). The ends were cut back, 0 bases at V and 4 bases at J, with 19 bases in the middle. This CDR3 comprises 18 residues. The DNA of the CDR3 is TGTGCCAGCAGCCAAGATTTAGCCGGGGCCCCAAGGTACAATGAGCAGTTCTTC. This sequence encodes CASSQDLAGAPRYNEQFF.

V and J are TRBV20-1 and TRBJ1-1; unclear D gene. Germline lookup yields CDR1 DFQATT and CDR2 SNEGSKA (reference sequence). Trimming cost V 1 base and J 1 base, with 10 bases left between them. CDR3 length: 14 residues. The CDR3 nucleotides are TGCAGTGCTAGAGTGGCAGTGGGGAACACTGAAGCTTTCTTT. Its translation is CSARVAVGNTEAFF.

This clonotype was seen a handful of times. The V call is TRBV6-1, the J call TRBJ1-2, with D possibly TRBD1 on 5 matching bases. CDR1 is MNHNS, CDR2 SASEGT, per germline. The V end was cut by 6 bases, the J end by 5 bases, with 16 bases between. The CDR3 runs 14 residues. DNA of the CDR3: TGTGCCAGCAGCCAAGACAGTTCAACTTATGGCTACACCTTC. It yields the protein CASSQDSSTYGYTF.